These 13 T cell receptor beta chains were sequenced from one sample in a study of CD8+CD57+ T cells in acquired aplastic anemia. TCR beta VDJ and CDR3 were profiled, and genomic DNA was the template. TCRdb redid the calling of the reads with MiXCR, one entry per CDR3 protein. The repertoire has about 220,000 distinct CDR3 sequences, 34% of them found once; the top ten carry 0.9% to 1.2%. Sequencing input: sorted CD4+, CD8+, or CD8+CD57+ T cells (not recorded which) from PBMCs. These receptors were obtained from a human donor in good health, serving as a control.

Comment on this clonotype: A much larger clone lies one base from this, so it may be a read error. The conserved final phenylalanine or tryptophan is absent from the CDR3, which likely points to a read error. Written as DNA, the CDR3 is TGTGCCAGCAGCTTGAAGGGACAGGGGGTCGGCTACACCTCC. Protein product: CASSLKGQGVGYTS. This chain uses TRBV7-2 with TRBJ1-2; the match to TRBD1 covers 11 bases. Losses at the gene ends were 3 bases for V and 8 bases for J; bases not matched to a gene: 5. This CDR3 spans 14 amino acids. CDR1 and CDR2 from the germline V gene are SGHTA and FQGNSA.

A remark on this clonotype: This sequence may be a read error, since a much larger clone differs from it by one base. CDR3 bases: TGTGCCAGTAGTCAGTCGGGCGGAAACACCATATGTTTT. This gives the protein CASSQSGGNTICF. The chain links TRBV19 to TRBJ1-3, with D hard to call. The CDR3 is 13 amino acids. The germline V gene encodes CDR1 LNHDA and CDR2 SQIVND (reference sequence).

V gene TRBV20-1 combines with J gene TRBJ2-2; the D gene is possibly TRBD2 (6 bases). The germline gives CDR1 DFQATT, CDR2 SNEGSKA (reference sequence). This CDR3 has 16 amino acids. The V end lost 5 bases, the J end lost 0 bases, and 16 bases lay between the germline ends. The CDR3 sequence is CSAAKRDSPNTGELFF. CDR3 sequence (DNA): TGCAGTGCTGCCAAACGGGACTCACCGAACACCGGGGAGCTGTTTTTT.

The chain uses TRBV29-1 and TRBJ1-2, with D perhaps TRBD1 (5 bases). CDR1 SQVTM and CDR2 ANQGSEA come from the germline V gene. Trimming removed 4 bases from V and 3 bases from J, with 12 bases in between. The CDR3 spans 13 residues. The CDR3 DNA reads as TGCAGCGTTGTAGGACAAGCAGACTATGGCTACACCTTC. Translated, it gives CSVVGQADYGYTF.

V usage is TRBV2 and J usage is TRBJ1-2; tentative D call: TRBD1 (6 bases). The germline gives CDR1 SNHLY, CDR2 FYNNEI. V lost 8 bases, J lost 7 bases, and 14 bases lay in between. CDR3 size: 12 residues. CDR3 nucleotides: TGTGCCAGCGGGTTCGACAGGACTGGCTACACCTTC. Translation gives CASGFDRTGYTF.

This clonotype was observed once. This chain uses TRBV7-9 with TRBJ1-1, with 9 bases lining up with TRBD1. From germline, CDR1 is SEHNR and CDR2 FQNEAQ (reference sequence). Trimming at V came to 8 bases and at J to 1 base, leaving 8 bases not matched to a gene. The CDR3 covers 15 residues. This CDR3 reads CASGPSTGGNTEAFF. CDR3 coding DNA: TGTGCCAGCGGCCCCTCGACAGGGGGGAACACTGAAGCTTTCTTT.

This clonotype was recorded at least ten times. The rearrangement joins TRBV20-1 to TRBJ2-3; either TRBD1 or TRBD2 may fit D (5 bases each). The CDR3 totals 13 residues. V shed 5 bases and J shed 0 bases, with 9 bases lying between them. CDR1 and CDR2 from the germline V gene are DFQATT and SNEGSKA (reference sequence). The CDR3 nucleotides read TGCAGTGCTGGGGACCGGAGCACAGATACGCAGTATTTT. Translation: CSAGDRSTDTQYF.

This clonotype was picked up many times. The chain has TRBV6-1 and TRBJ1-2, with unresolved D. V was trimmed by 3 bases and J by 4 bases, leaving 9 bases between them. This CDR3 contains 13 residues. Germline V gene data show CDR1 as MNHNS and CDR2 as SASEGT. CDR3 residues: CASSDRRAYGYTF. The CDR3 nucleotides are TGTGCCAGCAGTGACCGGCGGGCCTATGGCTACACCTTC.

V and J are TRBV4-1 and TRBJ2-3, with D perhaps TRBD1 or TRBD2 (6 bases each). V was trimmed by 4 bases and J by 5 bases, leaving 19 bases between them. CDR3 length: 16 residues. Germline-derived CDR1 and CDR2 are MGHRA and YSYEKL. In DNA, the CDR3 is TGCGCCAGCAGCCTGATGCAGGGGAGGCGGGGAGATACGCAGTATTTT. It specifies CASSLMQGRRGDTQYF.

Many counts were recorded for this clonotype. This rearrangement joins TRBV7-2 to TRBJ2-1; 10 bases agree with TRBD2. The CDR3 covers 15 residues. Germline lookup yields CDR1 SGHTA and CDR2 FQGNSA. The V segment lost 2 bases and the J segment 10 bases; nucleotides outside the gene matches: 8. The CDR3 coding sequence is TGTGCCAGCAGCTTATCGCTAGCGGGAGCGCAAGAGCAGTTCTTC. Translating it yields CASSLSLAGAQEQFF.

In this sample, this clonotype turned up a few times. V is TRBV18 and J is TRBJ1-1; TRBD1 aligns across 8 bases. Germline V gene sequence: CDR1 KGHSH, CDR2 LQKENI. This CDR3 has 13 amino acids. After removal of 5 bases from V and 5 bases from J, the junction contained 4 bases not matched to a gene. In DNA, the CDR3 is TGTGCCAGCTCAGCAACAGGGGGAACTGAAGCTTTCTTT. It is translated as CASSATGGTEAFF.

The V gene is TRBV18, the J gene TRBJ1-2; 9 positions match TRBD1. Germline-derived CDR1 and CDR2 are KGHSH and LQKENI. The V gene end was trimmed by 6 bases and the J gene end by 6 bases; junction bases not matched to a gene: 5. There are 13 residues in the CDR3. The CDR3 here is CASSPDRGDGYTF. In DNA form, the CDR3 reads TGTGCCAGCTCTCCGGACAGGGGTGATGGCTACACCTTC.

This chain joins TRBV20-1 and TRBJ1-3; D gene ambiguous. Trimming removed 4 bases at V and 3 bases at J, with 13 bases between. Germline CDR1 reads DFQATT; CDR2 reads SNEGSKA (reference sequence). This CDR3 has 14 residues. This CDR3 is CSATPAGFGNTIYF. The CDR3 DNA reads as TGCAGTGCTACCCCCGCGGGGTTTGGAAACACCATATATTTT.